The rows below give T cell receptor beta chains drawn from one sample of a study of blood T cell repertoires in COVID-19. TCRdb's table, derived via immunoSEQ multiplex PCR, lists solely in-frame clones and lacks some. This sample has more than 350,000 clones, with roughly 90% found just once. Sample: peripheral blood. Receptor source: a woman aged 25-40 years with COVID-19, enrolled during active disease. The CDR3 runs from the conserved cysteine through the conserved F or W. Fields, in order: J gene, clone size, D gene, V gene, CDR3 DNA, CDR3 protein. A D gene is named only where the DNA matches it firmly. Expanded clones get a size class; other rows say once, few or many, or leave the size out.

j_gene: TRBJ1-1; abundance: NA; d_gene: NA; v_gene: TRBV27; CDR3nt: TGTGCCAGCAGTTTTTTTGCCGGGAGCCCATCTGAAGCTTTCTTT; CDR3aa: CASSFFAGSPSEAFF
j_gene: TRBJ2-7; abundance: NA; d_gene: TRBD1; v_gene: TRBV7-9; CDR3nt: TGTGCCAGCAGCTCGGACAGGGGGCTGTACGAGCAGTACTTC; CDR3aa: CASSSDRGLYEQYF
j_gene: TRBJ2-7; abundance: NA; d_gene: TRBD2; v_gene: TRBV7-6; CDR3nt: TGTGCCACGGCCTTTATGGCGGGAGGAACCTACGAGCAGTACTTC; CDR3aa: CATAFMAGGTYEQYF
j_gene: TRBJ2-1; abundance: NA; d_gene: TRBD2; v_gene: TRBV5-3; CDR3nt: TGTGCCCAAGGCTGGATAGCGGGGATGGATGAGCAGTTCTTC; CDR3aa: CAQGWIAGMDEQFF
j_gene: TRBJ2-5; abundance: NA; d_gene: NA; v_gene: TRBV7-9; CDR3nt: TGTGCCAGCAGCGGACCGGGACAAGAGACCCAGTACTTC; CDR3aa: CASSGPGQETQYF
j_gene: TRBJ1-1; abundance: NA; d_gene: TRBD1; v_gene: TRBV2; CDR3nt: TGTGCCAGCAGGCCTATGGGCAGGGGGCCGTCTGAAGCTTTCTTT; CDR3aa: CASRPMGRGPSEAFF
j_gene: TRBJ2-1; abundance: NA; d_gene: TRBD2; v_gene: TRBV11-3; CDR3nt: TGTGCCAGCAGCTTAGTCGGGACTAGAAACAATGAGCAGTTCTTC; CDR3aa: CASSLVGTRNNEQFF
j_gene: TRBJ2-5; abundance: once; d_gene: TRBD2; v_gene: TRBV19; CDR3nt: TGTGCCAGTAGTATAGCGACTAGCGGGGGGGAAGAGACCCAGTACTTC; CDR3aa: CASSIATSGGEETQYF
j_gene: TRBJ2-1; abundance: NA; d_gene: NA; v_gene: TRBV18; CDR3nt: TGTGCCAGCTCACCGTTCGTGGCGGAGTCCTACAATGAGCAGTTCTTC; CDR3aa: CASSPFVAESYNEQFF
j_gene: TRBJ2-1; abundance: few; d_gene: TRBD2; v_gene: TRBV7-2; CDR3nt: TGTGCCAGCAGCTTAGGACTAGCGGAAAATGAGCAGTTCTTC; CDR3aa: CASSLGLAENEQFF
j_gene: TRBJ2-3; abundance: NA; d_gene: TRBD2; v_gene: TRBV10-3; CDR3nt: TGTGCCATCAGTGACAAAGCGGGGGCCACAGATACGCAGTATTTT; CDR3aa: CAISDKAGATDTQYF
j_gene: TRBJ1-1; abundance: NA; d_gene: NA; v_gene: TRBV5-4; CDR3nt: TGTGCCAGCAGCTTCTTCAGCACTGAAGCTTTCTTT; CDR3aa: CASSFFSTEAFF
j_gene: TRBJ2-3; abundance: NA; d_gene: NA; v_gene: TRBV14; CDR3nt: TGTGCCAGCAGGACCGGGATTAGCACAGATACGCAGTATTTT; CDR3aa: CASRTGISTDTQYF
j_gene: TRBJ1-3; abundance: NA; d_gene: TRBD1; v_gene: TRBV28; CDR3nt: TGTGCCAGCAGTTTATCAGGGACAGGGGGTTCAGGCACCATATATTTT; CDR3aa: CASSLSGTGGSGTIYF
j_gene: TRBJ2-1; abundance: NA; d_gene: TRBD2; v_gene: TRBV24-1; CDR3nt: TGTGCCACCAGTGAACGTCCGGGACTAGCAGAGAACAATGAGCAGTTCTTC; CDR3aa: CATSERPGLAENNEQFF
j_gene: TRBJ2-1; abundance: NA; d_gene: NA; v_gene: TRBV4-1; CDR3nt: TGCGCCAGCAGCCACACGGGAGTCAGCAATGAGCAGTTCTTC; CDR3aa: CASSHTGVSNEQFF
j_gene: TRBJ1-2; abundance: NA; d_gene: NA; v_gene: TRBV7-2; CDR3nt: TGTGCCAGCAGCTTACTCGACAGACCTAACTATGGCTACACCTTC; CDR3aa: CASSLLDRPNYGYTF
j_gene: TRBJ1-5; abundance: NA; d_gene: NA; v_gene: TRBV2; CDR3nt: TGTGCCAGCCGGGGCCCGGGGACAAGCAATCAGCCCCAGCATTTT; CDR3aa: CASRGPGTSNQPQHF
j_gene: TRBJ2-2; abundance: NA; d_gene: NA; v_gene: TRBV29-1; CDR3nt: TGCAGCGTTGAGGACAGTCGATCCGCGAACACCGGGGAGCTGTTTTTT; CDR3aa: CSVEDSRSANTGELFF
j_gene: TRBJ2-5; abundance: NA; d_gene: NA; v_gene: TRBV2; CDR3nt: TGTGCCAGCACGGTTGTGCCGTACCAAGAGACCCAGTACTTC; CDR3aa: CASTVVPYQETQYF
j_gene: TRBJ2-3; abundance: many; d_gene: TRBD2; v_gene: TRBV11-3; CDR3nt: TGTGCCAGCAGCTTCCAGGCTAGCGGTTACACAGATACGCAGTATTTT; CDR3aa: CASSFQASGYTDTQYF
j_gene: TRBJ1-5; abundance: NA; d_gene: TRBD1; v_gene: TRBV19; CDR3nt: TGTGCCAGTAGTATAGTGACAGGGGGAAATCAGCCCCAGCATTTT; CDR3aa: CASSIVTGGNQPQHF
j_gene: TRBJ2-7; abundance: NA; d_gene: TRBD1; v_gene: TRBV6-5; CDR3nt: TGTGCCAGCCGGAGACAGGGTTTGTACGAGCAGTACTTC; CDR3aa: CASRRQGLYEQYF
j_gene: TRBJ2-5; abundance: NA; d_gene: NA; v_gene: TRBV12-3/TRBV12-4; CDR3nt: TGTGCCAGCACGGGGTCCGAAGAGACCCAGTACTTC; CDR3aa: CASTGSEETQYF
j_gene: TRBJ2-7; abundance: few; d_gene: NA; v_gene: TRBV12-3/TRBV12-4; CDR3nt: TGTGCCAGCAGCCCGGGGAGCCTAGAGCAGTACTTC; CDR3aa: CASSPGSLEQYF
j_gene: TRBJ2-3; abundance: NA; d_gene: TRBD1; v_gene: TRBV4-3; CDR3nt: TGCGCCAGCAGCCAAGACTACAGGGGGTTCATAGATACGCAGTATTTT; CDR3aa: CASSQDYRGFIDTQYF
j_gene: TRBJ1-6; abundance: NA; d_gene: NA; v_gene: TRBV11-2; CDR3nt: TGTGCCAGCAGCCAAAAAAGTTCAGTCAGCTCCTATAATTCACCCCTCCACTTT; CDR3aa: CASSQKSSVSSYNSPLHF
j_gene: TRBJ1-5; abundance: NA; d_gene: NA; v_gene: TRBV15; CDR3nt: TGTGCCACCAGCAGATCCAGGGTTGAGCCCCAGCATTTT; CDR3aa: CATSRSRVEPQHF
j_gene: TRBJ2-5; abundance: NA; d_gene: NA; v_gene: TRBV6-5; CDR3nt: TGTGCCAGCAGAGTCTTAGATGGGACCCAGTACTTC; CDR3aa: CASRVLDGTQYF
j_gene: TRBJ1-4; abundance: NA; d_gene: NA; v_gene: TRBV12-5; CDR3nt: TGTGCTAGTGGTTTGGTACAAGACAGCGATGCAACTAATGAAAAACTGTTTTTT; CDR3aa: CASGLVQDSDATNEKLFF
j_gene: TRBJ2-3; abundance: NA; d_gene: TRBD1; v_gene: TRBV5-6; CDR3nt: TGTGCCAGCAGCCAGGGGGTGGGGACAGATACGCAGTATTTT; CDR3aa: CASSQGVGTDTQYF
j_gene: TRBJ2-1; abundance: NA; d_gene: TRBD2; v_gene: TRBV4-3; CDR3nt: TGCGCCAGCAGCCAAGATCGGTCTAGCGGGAGGGCCGTTGAGCAGTTCTTC; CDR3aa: CASSQDRSSGRAVEQFF
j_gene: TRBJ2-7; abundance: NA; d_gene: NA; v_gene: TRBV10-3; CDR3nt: TGTGCCATCAAGGCCAGGGATGGGCACGAGCAGTACTTC; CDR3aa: CAIKARDGHEQYF
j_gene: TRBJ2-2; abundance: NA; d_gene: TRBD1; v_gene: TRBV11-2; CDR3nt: TGTGCCAGCAGGCGTCCGGGACAGGGTACCGGGGAGCTGTTTTTT; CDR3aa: CASRRPGQGTGELFF
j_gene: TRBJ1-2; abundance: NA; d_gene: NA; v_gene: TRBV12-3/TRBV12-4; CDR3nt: TGTGCCAGCGGAACAAACGGAGCCTATGGCTACACCTTC; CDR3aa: CASGTNGAYGYTF
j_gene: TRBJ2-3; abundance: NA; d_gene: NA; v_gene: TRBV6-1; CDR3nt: TGTGCCAGCAGTGAAAGGGAGTCCTATACGCAGTATTTT; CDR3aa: CASSERESYTQYF
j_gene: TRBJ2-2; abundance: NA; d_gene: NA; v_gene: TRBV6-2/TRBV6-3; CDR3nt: TGTGCTAGCAGTTCCCTCACCGGGGAGCTGTTTTTT; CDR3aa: CASSSLTGELFF
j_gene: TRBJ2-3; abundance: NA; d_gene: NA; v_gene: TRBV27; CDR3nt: TGTGCCAGCAGCCCTAGGAGGCCAGATACGCAGTATTTT; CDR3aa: CASSPRRPDTQYF
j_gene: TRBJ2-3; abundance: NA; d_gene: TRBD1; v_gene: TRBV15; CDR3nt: TGTGCCACCAGGGAGGAGAACCCGGGACAGGTCACAGATACGCAGTATTTT; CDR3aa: CATREENPGQVTDTQYF
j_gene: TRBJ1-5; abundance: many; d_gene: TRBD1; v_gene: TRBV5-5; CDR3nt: TGTGCCAGCAGCTCACTTCCATTTCCGGGACAGGTGGATAGCAATCAGCCCCAGCATTTT; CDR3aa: CASSSLPFPGQVDSNQPQHF
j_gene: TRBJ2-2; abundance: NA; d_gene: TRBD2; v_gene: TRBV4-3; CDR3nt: TGCGCCAGCAGCCCGGGACTAGCGGGAGAGAACGGGGAGCTGTTTTTT; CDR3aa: CASSPGLAGENGELFF
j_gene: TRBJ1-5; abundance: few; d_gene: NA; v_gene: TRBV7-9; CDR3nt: TGTGCCAGCGTGGGAGATGAGGGTCAGCCCCAGCATTTT; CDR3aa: CASVGDEGQPQHF
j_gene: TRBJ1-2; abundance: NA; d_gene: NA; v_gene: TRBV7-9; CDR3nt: TGTGCCAGCAGCTTAACGAAAGACAGTCATGGCTACACCTTC; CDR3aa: CASSLTKDSHGYTF
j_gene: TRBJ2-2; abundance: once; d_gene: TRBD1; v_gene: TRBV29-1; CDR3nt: TGCAGCATCGACAGGGGGCTGGGCGGGGAGCTGTTTTTT; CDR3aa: CSIDRGLGGELFF
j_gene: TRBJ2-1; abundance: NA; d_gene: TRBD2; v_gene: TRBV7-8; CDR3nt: TGTGCCAGCAGCTCGAGCGGGAGTTACAATGAGCAGTTCTTC; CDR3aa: CASSSSGSYNEQFF
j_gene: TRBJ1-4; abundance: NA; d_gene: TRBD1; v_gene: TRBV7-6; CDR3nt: TGTGCCAGCAGCTTAAGGGACAGAGGGAATGAAAAACTGTTTTTT; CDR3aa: CASSLRDRGNEKLFF
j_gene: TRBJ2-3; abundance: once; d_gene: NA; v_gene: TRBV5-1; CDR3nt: TGCGCCAGCAGACTAGCCGGGACCGAAGGGGATACGCAGTATTTT; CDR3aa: CASRLAGTEGDTQYF
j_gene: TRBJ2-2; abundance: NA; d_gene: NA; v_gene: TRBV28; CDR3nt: TGTGCCAGCAGTCCCAGGGATACCGGGGAGCTGTTTTTT; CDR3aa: CASSPRDTGELFF
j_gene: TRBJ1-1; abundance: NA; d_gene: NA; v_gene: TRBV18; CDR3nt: TGTGCCAGCTCACGACAGGACAACACTGAAGCTTTCTTT; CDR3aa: CASSRQDNTEAFF
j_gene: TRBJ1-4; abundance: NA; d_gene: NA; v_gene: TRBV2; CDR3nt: TGTGCCAGCAGCGCCCGGAGGACAACTAATGAAAAACTGTTTTTT; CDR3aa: CASSARRTTNEKLFF
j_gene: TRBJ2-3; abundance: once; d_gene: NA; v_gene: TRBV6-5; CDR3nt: TGTGCCAGCAGACCCAAGACAGGTTTTGGAGATACGCAGTATTTT; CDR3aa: CASRPKTGFGDTQYF
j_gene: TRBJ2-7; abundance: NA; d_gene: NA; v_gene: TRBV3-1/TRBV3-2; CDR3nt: TGTGCCAGCAGCCTGACTACTTCCTACGAGCAGTACTTC; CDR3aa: CASSLTTSYEQYF